These T cell receptor beta chains were read from a single sample in a study of CD8 T cells in ankylosing spondylitis. TCRdb re-analysed the 5' RACE reads in MiXCR, keeping a single row per CDR3 protein. The table has 200,000 to 250,000 distinct CDR3 sequences, around 25% seen once; the top ten hold about 6.9%. The sample consisted of blood, either unsorted or a sorted T cell fraction (not recorded which). These TCRs come from a male donor with ankylosing spondylitis or in good health (not recorded which). The CDR3 runs from the conserved cysteine through the conserved F or W. Each record gives: D gene, clone size, J gene, V gene, CDR3 DNA, CDR3 protein. A D gene is named only where the DNA matches it firmly. Clone size is shown for a subset of rows, as once, few, many or a class of expanded clone.

d_gene: TRBD1
abundance: many
j_gene: TRBJ2-5
v_gene: TRBV5-1
CDR3nt: TGCGCCAGCAGCTTGCAGGGACAGGACCAAGAGACCCAGTACTTC
CDR3aa: CASSLQGQDQETQYF

d_gene: TRBD2
abundance: many
j_gene: TRBJ2-3
v_gene: TRBV6-1
CDR3nt: TGTGCCAGCAGGCCCACAACTAGCGGGAGTTCCCCAGATACGCAGTATTTT
CDR3aa: CASRPTTSGSSPDTQYF

d_gene: -
abundance: -
j_gene: TRBJ2-1
v_gene: TRBV12-3/TRBV12-4
CDR3nt: TGTGCCAGCAGTTTGTCGCACAGGGCAGGTGAGCAGTTCTTC
CDR3aa: CASSLSHRAGEQFF

d_gene: -
abundance: few
j_gene: TRBJ2-7
v_gene: TRBV18
CDR3nt: TGTGCCAGCTCACCTGGACCCCTAGTGGGGGAGCAGTACTTC
CDR3aa: CASSPGPLVGEQYF

d_gene: -
abundance: many
j_gene: TRBJ2-1
v_gene: TRBV11-3
CDR3nt: TGTGCCAGCAGCCGCCATCCCTACAATGAGCAGTTCTTC
CDR3aa: CASSRHPYNEQFF

d_gene: -
abundance: few
j_gene: TRBJ2-3
v_gene: TRBV10-3
CDR3nt: TGTGCCATCAGTGAGCGGTGGAAAGGAGTTACAGATACGCAGTATTTT
CDR3aa: CAISERWKGVTDTQYF

d_gene: TRBD2
abundance: -
j_gene: TRBJ2-1
v_gene: TRBV2
CDR3nt: TGTGCCAGCAGGGCCGGGACTAGCGCAAACAATGAGCAGTTCTTC
CDR3aa: CASRAGTSANNEQFF

d_gene: -
abundance: many
j_gene: TRBJ2-7
v_gene: TRBV29-1
CDR3nt: TGCAGCGTACCTGTGGGGTACGAGCAGTACTTC
CDR3aa: CSVPVGYEQYF

d_gene: -
abundance: few
j_gene: TRBJ1-1
v_gene: TRBV29-1
CDR3nt: TGCAGCGCCCCTGGGGCTTTCTTT
CDR3aa: CSAPGAFF

d_gene: TRBD1
abundance: -
j_gene: TRBJ1-2
v_gene: TRBV10-3
CDR3nt: TGTGCCATCAGTGAGTCGTTCGGGGGACAGGGGTATGGCTACACCTTC
CDR3aa: CAISESFGGQGYGYTF

d_gene: -
abundance: once
j_gene: TRBJ2-5
v_gene: TRBV29-1
CDR3nt: TGCAGCGCCCGGGGGTCGGGTAGGGAGACCCAGTACTTC
CDR3aa: CSARGSGRETQYF

d_gene: -
abundance: few
j_gene: TRBJ1-3
v_gene: TRBV20-1
CDR3nt: TGCAGTGCTGTCAGGGGCTCTGGAAACACCATATATTTT
CDR3aa: CSAVRGSGNTIYF

d_gene: -
abundance: few
j_gene: TRBJ2-1
v_gene: TRBV30
CDR3nt: TGTGCCTGGAGTTTTGGGTCATCCAATGAGCAGTTCTTC
CDR3aa: CAWSFGSSNEQFF

d_gene: TRBD2
abundance: -
j_gene: TRBJ2-7
v_gene: TRBV27
CDR3nt: TGTGCCAGCAGTCGGCTCTTGCGGGAGGGCTCATACGAGCAGTACTTC
CDR3aa: CASSRLLREGSYEQYF

d_gene: -
abundance: many
j_gene: TRBJ1-2
v_gene: TRBV27
CDR3nt: TGTGCCAGCAGTCCCACCGTGGGGGGCTACACCTTC
CDR3aa: CASSPTVGGYTF

d_gene: -
abundance: -
j_gene: TRBJ2-1
v_gene: TRBV12-3/TRBV12-4
CDR3nt: TGTGCCAGCAGTTTTTCGACTAGTCGGTACAATGAGCAGTTCTTC
CDR3aa: CASSFSTSRYNEQFF

d_gene: TRBD2
abundance: -
j_gene: TRBJ2-1
v_gene: TRBV20-1
CDR3nt: TGCAGTGCTAGGACACTAGCGGACCCCTATGGTGAGCAGTTCTTC
CDR3aa: CSARTLADPYGEQFF

d_gene: -
abundance: many
j_gene: TRBJ2-1
v_gene: TRBV2
CDR3nt: TGTGCCAGCAGTGAGAGCTCCTACAATGAGCAGTTCTTC
CDR3aa: CASSESSYNEQFF

d_gene: -
abundance: many
j_gene: TRBJ1-2
v_gene: TRBV29-1
CDR3nt: TGCAGCGTTTGGGCCGGGGGGGATGGCTACACCTTC
CDR3aa: CSVWAGGDGYTF

d_gene: -
abundance: few
j_gene: TRBJ1-1
v_gene: TRBV3-1
CDR3nt: TGTGCCAGCAGCATGGAGGGAAACGGCGGGGTGAACACTGAAGCTTTCTTT
CDR3aa: CASSMEGNGGVNTEAFF

d_gene: TRBD2
abundance: -
j_gene: TRBJ2-5
v_gene: TRBV9
CDR3nt: TGTGCCAGCAGCGTAGCTCATACGGGAGGGGAGACCCAGTACTTC
CDR3aa: CASSVAHTGGETQYF

d_gene: -
abundance: many
j_gene: TRBJ2-1
v_gene: TRBV15
CDR3nt: TGTGCCACCAGCAGAGATCTGAGGGGGTTGAGGTACAATGAGCAGTTCTTC
CDR3aa: CATSRDLRGLRYNEQFF

d_gene: TRBD2
abundance: many
j_gene: TRBJ2-1
v_gene: TRBV18
CDR3nt: TGTGCCAGCTCACCAGCCGGGACTACTTACAATGAGCAGTTCTTC
CDR3aa: CASSPAGTTYNEQFF

d_gene: -
abundance: -
j_gene: TRBJ1-1
v_gene: TRBV20-1
CDR3nt: TGCAGTGCTACCCGGGCGGGGGTGAACACTGAAGCTTTCTTT
CDR3aa: CSATRAGVNTEAFF

d_gene: -
abundance: -
j_gene: TRBJ2-3
v_gene: TRBV4-1
CDR3nt: TGCGCCAGCAGCCAAGAATTCGGCTCGCGTGCTAGCACAGATACGCAGTATTTT
CDR3aa: CASSQEFGSRASTDTQYF

d_gene: -
abundance: -
j_gene: TRBJ2-7
v_gene: TRBV12-3/TRBV12-4
CDR3nt: TGTGCCAGCAGTTTAGCGGACAGTCAGCGGCAGTACTTC
CDR3aa: CASSLADSQRQYF

d_gene: TRBD2
abundance: -
j_gene: TRBJ2-1
v_gene: TRBV20-1
CDR3nt: TGCAGTGCTAGTTTAAGTGCGGGAGCGGGCAATGAGCAGTTCTTC
CDR3aa: CSASLSAGAGNEQFF

d_gene: -
abundance: many
j_gene: TRBJ2-5
v_gene: TRBV21-1
CDR3nt: TGTGCCAGCAGCAAAACTACCCGGTCGGAGACCCAGTACTTC
CDR3aa: CASSKTTRSETQYF

d_gene: -
abundance: many
j_gene: TRBJ2-2
v_gene: TRBV25-1
CDR3nt: TGTGCCAGCAGTCAGAAAGGCGGGTTGAACACCGGGGAGCTGTTTTTT
CDR3aa: CASSQKGGLNTGELFF

d_gene: TRBD1
abundance: few
j_gene: TRBJ2-5
v_gene: TRBV20-1
CDR3nt: TGCAGTGTTCAGGGGGCGGAGACCCAGTACTTC
CDR3aa: CSVQGAETQYF

d_gene: -
abundance: many
j_gene: TRBJ2-5
v_gene: TRBV7-7
CDR3nt: TGTGCTAGCAGCTTAGAGTGGGGCCGGGAGACCCAGTACTTC
CDR3aa: CASSLEWGRETQYF

d_gene: TRBD1
abundance: many
j_gene: TRBJ1-1
v_gene: TRBV20-1
CDR3nt: TGCAGTGCTACCAGGGGGCGTTCATGGGGCACTGAAGCTTTCTTT
CDR3aa: CSATRGRSWGTEAFF

d_gene: -
abundance: many
j_gene: TRBJ2-1
v_gene: TRBV12-3/TRBV12-4
CDR3nt: TGTGCCAGCAGTCTACTCCTAGCATATGAGCAGTTCTTC
CDR3aa: CASSLLLAYEQFF

d_gene: -
abundance: -
j_gene: TRBJ2-3
v_gene: TRBV9
CDR3nt: TGTGCCAGCAGCGTAAGCACCACAGATACGCAGTATTTT
CDR3aa: CASSVSTTDTQYF

d_gene: TRBD1
abundance: many
j_gene: TRBJ1-5
v_gene: TRBV6-5
CDR3nt: TGTGCCAGCAGTTACGGTGGCAGGGGGCTTTATAGCAATCAGCCCCAGCATTTT
CDR3aa: CASSYGGRGLYSNQPQHF

d_gene: TRBD2
abundance: many
j_gene: TRBJ2-1
v_gene: TRBV9
CDR3nt: TGTGCCAGCAGCGTAGAGGCTAGCGGGAAGAATGAGCAGTTCTTC
CDR3aa: CASSVEASGKNEQFF

d_gene: -
abundance: many
j_gene: TRBJ2-2
v_gene: TRBV4-1
CDR3nt: TGCGCCAGCAGCCGGAGCGGGACAGTTAACACCGGGGAGCTGTTTTTT
CDR3aa: CASSRSGTVNTGELFF

d_gene: -
abundance: few
j_gene: TRBJ2-7
v_gene: TRBV28
CDR3nt: TGTGCCAGCAGGAAGGGGGGAGCCTACGAGCAGTACTTC
CDR3aa: CASRKGGAYEQYF

d_gene: TRBD2
abundance: -
j_gene: TRBJ2-7
v_gene: TRBV6-1
CDR3nt: TGTGCCAGCTCATCGATAGCGGGCTACGAGCAGTACTTC
CDR3aa: CASSSIAGYEQYF

d_gene: -
abundance: -
j_gene: TRBJ1-1
v_gene: TRBV20-1
CDR3nt: TGCAGTGCTAGAGGGGGTGGGAACACTGAAGCTTTCTTT
CDR3aa: CSARGGGNTEAFF

d_gene: -
abundance: few
j_gene: TRBJ1-5
v_gene: TRBV20-1
CDR3nt: TGCAGTGCTAGAGAAAGTAGGGTAGGGCAGCCCCAGCATTTT
CDR3aa: CSARESRVGQPQHF

d_gene: -
abundance: -
j_gene: TRBJ1-5
v_gene: TRBV20-1
CDR3nt: TGCAGTGCCGTCCGTGGGGGGGGCAATCAGCCCCAGCATTTT
CDR3aa: CSAVRGGGNQPQHF

d_gene: TRBD1
abundance: few
j_gene: TRBJ2-5
v_gene: TRBV7-2
CDR3nt: TGTGCCAGCAGCTTCGAACAGGGGGCGTCGGTAGAGACCCAGTACTTC
CDR3aa: CASSFEQGASVETQYF

d_gene: -
abundance: -
j_gene: TRBJ2-7
v_gene: TRBV10-3
CDR3nt: TGTGCCATCAGTGCGGAAGCGGGTAGCTCCTACGAGCAGTACTTC
CDR3aa: CAISAEAGSSYEQYF

d_gene: TRBD2
abundance: -
j_gene: TRBJ2-2
v_gene: TRBV5-1
CDR3nt: TGCGCCAGCAGCTTAAGGACTAGCGGGACGTCGGGCGGGGAGCTGTTTTTT
CDR3aa: CASSLRTSGTSGGELFF

d_gene: -
abundance: many
j_gene: TRBJ2-1
v_gene: TRBV20-1
CDR3nt: TGCAGTGCTGAACGTAGCGGAGGGACCTACAATGAGCAGTTCTTC
CDR3aa: CSAERSGGTYNEQFF

d_gene: TRBD1
abundance: -
j_gene: TRBJ2-3
v_gene: TRBV10-2
CDR3nt: TGCGCCACCGGACAGGGGGCCACAGATACGCAGTATTTT
CDR3aa: CATGQGATDTQYF

d_gene: -
abundance: few
j_gene: TRBJ1-6
v_gene: TRBV6-5
CDR3nt: TGTGCCAGCAGTTACCGGAGGAATTCACCCCTCCACTTT
CDR3aa: CASSYRRNSPLHF

d_gene: -
abundance: many
j_gene: TRBJ2-4
v_gene: TRBV11-2
CDR3nt: TGTGCCAGCAGCCGAAGCGGGGCCAAAAACATTCAGTACTTC
CDR3aa: CASSRSGAKNIQYF

d_gene: TRBD1
abundance: few
j_gene: TRBJ2-7
v_gene: TRBV20-1
CDR3nt: TGCAGTGCCAGGGGCCGGGACAGGGGGTCGTACGAGCAGTACTTC
CDR3aa: CSARGRDRGSYEQYF